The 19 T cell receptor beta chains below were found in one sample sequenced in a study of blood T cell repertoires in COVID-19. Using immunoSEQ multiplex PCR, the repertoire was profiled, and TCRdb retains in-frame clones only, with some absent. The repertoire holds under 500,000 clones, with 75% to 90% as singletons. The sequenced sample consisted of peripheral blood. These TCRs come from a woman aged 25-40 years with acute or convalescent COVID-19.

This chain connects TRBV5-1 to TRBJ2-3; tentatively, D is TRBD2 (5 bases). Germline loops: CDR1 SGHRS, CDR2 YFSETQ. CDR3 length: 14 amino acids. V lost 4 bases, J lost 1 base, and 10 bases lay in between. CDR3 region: CASSPRAGTDTQYF. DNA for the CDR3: TGCGCCAGCAGCCCGCGGGCAGGCACAGATACGCAGTATTTT.

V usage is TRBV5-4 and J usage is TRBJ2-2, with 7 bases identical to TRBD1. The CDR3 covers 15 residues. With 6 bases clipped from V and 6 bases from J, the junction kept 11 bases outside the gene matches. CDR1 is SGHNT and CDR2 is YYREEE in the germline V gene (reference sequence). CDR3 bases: TGTGCCAGCACCGAACAGGGGCTCTTTCCCGGGGAGCTGTTTTTT. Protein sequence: CASTEQGLFPGELFF.

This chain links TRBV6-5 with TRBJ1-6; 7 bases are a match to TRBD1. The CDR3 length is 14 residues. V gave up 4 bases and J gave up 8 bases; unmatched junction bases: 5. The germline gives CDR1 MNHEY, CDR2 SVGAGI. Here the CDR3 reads CASSSRGFDSPLHF. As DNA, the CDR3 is TGTGCCAGCAGTTCCAGGGGGTTCGATTCACCCCTCCACTTT.

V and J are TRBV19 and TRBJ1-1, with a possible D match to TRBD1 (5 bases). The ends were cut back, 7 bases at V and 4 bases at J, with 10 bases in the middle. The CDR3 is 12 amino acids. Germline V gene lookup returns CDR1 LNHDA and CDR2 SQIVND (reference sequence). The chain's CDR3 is CASMGRGTEAFF. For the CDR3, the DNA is TGTGCCAGTATGGGGCGGGGCACTGAAGCTTTCTTT.

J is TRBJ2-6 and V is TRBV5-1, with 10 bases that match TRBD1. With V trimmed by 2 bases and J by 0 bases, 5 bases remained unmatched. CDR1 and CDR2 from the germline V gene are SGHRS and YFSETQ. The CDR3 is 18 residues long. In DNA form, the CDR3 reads TGCGCCAGCAGCTTCCGGGACAGGGGATTCTCTGGGGCCAACGTCCTGACTTTC. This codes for CASSFRDRGFSGANVLTF.

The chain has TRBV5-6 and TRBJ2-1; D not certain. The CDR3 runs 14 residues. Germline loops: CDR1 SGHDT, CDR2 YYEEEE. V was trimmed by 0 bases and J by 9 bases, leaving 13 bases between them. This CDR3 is CASSLGTAWAEQFF. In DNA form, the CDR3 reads TGTGCCAGCAGCTTGGGAACGGCTTGGGCTGAGCAGTTCTTC.

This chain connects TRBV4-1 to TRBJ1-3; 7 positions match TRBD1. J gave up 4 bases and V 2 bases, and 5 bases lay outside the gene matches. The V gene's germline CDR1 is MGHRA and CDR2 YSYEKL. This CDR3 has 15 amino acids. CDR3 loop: CASSQQTGLGNTIYF. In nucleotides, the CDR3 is TGCGCCAGCAGCCAACAGACAGGGTTAGGAAACACCATATATTTT.

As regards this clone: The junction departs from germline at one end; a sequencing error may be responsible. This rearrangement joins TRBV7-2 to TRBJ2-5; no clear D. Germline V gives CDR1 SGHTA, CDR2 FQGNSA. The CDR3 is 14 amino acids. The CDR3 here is CASSLVMSAETQYF. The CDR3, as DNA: TGTGCCAGTAGCTTAGTAATGTCCGCGGAGACCCAGTACTTC.

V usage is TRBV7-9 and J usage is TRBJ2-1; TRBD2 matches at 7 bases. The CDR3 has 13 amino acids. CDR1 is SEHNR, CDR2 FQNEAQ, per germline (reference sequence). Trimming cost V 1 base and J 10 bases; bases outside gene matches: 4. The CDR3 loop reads CASSLETRGEQFF. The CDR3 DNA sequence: TGTGCCAGCAGCTTAGAGACGCGGGGGGAGCAGTTCTTC.

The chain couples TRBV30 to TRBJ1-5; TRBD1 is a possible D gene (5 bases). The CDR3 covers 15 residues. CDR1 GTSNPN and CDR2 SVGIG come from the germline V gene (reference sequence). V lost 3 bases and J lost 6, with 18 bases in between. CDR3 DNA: TGTGCCTGGAGCGGTGGATATGGGGCAGCTCAGCCCCAGCATTTT. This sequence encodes CAWSGGYGAAQPQHF.

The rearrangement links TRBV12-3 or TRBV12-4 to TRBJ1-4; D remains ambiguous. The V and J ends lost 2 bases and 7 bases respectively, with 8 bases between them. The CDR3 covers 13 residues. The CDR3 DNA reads TGTGCCAGCAGTTTATCAGGCCTTGAAAAACTGTTTTTT. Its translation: CASSLSGLEKLFF.

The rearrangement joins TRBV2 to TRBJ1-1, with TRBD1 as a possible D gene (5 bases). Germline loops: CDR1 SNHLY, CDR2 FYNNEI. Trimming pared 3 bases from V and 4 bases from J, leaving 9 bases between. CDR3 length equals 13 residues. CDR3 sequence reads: CASSDRVGTEAFF. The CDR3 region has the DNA TGTGCCAGCAGTGACAGGGTCGGCACTGAAGCTTTCTTT.

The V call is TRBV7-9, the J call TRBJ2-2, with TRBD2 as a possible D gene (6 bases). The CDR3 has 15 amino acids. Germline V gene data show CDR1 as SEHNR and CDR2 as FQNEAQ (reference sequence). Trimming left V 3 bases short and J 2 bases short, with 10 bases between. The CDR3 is CASSFRDSNTGELFF. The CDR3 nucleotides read TGTGCCAGCAGCTTTAGGGACTCTAACACCGGGGAGCTGTTTTTT.

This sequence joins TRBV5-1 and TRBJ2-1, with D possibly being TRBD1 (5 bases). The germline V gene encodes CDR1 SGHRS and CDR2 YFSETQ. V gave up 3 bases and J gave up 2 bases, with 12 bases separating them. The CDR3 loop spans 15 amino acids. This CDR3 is CASSSLGPAYNEQFF. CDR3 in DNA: TGCGCCAGCAGCTCCCTGGGGCCCGCCTACAATGAGCAGTTCTTC.

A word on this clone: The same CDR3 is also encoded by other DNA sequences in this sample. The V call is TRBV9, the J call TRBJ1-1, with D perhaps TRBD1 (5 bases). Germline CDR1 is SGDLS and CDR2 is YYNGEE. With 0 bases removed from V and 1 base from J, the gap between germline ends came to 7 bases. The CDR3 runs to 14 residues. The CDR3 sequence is CASSVGQRNTEAFF. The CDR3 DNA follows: TGTGCCAGCAGCGTAGGACAGAGGAACACTGAAGCTTTCTTT.

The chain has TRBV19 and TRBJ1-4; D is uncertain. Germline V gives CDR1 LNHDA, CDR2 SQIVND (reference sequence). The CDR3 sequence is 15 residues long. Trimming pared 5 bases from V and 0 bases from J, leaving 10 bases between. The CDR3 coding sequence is TGTGCCAGTAGTCTCTACAGAACAACTAATGAAAAACTGTTTTTT. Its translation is CASSLYRTTNEKLFF.

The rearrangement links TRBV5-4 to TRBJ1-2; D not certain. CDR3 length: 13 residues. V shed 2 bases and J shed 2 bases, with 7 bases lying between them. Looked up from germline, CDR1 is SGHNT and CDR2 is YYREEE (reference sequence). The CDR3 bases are TGTGCCAGCAGCTTTATACAAAACTATGGCTACACCTTC. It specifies CASSFIQNYGYTF.

CDR3 DNA sequence: TGTGCCACCAGTGAGGGGACAGGGGGCTACCTCAATCAGCCCCAGCATTTT. It codes for CATSEGTGGYLNQPQHF. The rearrangement uses TRBV24-1 and TRBJ1-5; 12 nucleotides align to TRBD1. Trimming cost V 4 bases and J 3 bases; bases outside gene matches: 6. The germline V gene has CDR1 KGHDR and CDR2 SFDVKD. The CDR3 is made up of 17 amino acids.

CDR3 coding DNA: TGTGCCAGTAAGCAGACGACCAGGGGCTATGGCTACACCTTC. This sequence encodes CASKQTTRGYGYTF. The V call is TRBV19, the J call TRBJ1-2; weak D call: TRBD1 (6 bases). This CDR3 region has 14 residues. The germline gives CDR1 LNHDA, CDR2 SQIVND (reference sequence). Trimming stripped 7 bases from V and 4 bases from J, with 16 bases between.